The 3 T cell receptor beta chains reported below all come from one sample, sequenced in a study of blood T cells in healthy people across ages. Sample-barcoded 5' priming and a J-beta primer mix drove a second PCR of 7 to 11 cycles. TCRdb itself ran the 5' RACE reads through MiXCR, one entry per CDR3 protein. The sample lists about 1.4 million distinct CDR3 sequences; approximately 59% were seen once. What was sequenced was blood. These receptors originate from a man younger than 35 in good health.

The chain is built from TRBV28 and TRBJ2-5; tentatively, D is TRBD2 (6 bases). CDR1 MDHEN and CDR2 SYDVKM come from the germline V gene. This CDR3 region has 14 residues. Between the trimmed V and J ends, which lost 3 bases and 2 bases, there was a span of 10 bases. The CDR3 DNA sequence: TGTGCCAGCAGTTTGGCGGGGATGCAAGAGACCCAGTACTTC. Its protein product is CASSLAGMQETQYF.

This clonotype was seen ten or more times. This chain uses TRBV20-1 with TRBJ2-7; D unclear. V was trimmed by 0 bases and J by 5 bases, leaving 17 bases between them. The CDR3 is made up of 15 amino acids. CDR1 and CDR2 from the germline V gene are DFQATT and SNEGSKA (reference sequence). The CDR3 region has the DNA TGCAGTGCTAGAGATGTGGCGGATGACGTCCACGAGCAGTACTTC. This translates into CSARDVADDVHEQYF.

J is TRBJ2-1 and V is TRBV4-2; 10 bases are shared with TRBD2. The V gene's germline CDR1 is LGHNA and CDR2 YNFKEQ. The trim removed 3 bases at V and 4 bases at J, leaving 6 bases unmatched. CDR3 length: 16 amino acids. For the CDR3, the DNA is TGTGCCAGCAGCCAGGAACTAGCGGGGATATACAATGAGCAGTTCTTC. It yields the protein CASSQELAGIYNEQFF.